A few counts support the clone carrying this T cell receptor (beta chain). The antigen remains unidentified. Germline V gene data show CDR1 as MNHNY and CDR2 as SVGAGI (reference sequence). The CDR3 spans 15 residues. V trimming: 5 bases; J trimming: 1 base; junction bases outside the gene matches: 5. This record belongs to a study of cytomegalovirus exposure and HLA in healthy donors. Unrecorded immune exposures were likely, despite nominal health at sampling. A multiplex PCR was run with 60 Vbeta primers and 13 Jbeta primers. Sequenced by immunoSEQ multiplex PCR; TCRdb stores in-frame clones only, minus some. The table records around 76,000 clones, 65% to 85% of them present only once. Study-level points and caveats: Links to common viral pathogens appeared, in a later analysis, for several of the most significant clusters.

The chain employs TRBV6-6 and TRBJ1-1; 9 positions agree with TRBD1. The source material was PBMCs. The sequence came from a woman in her thirties or forties in good health and CMV-seropositive. The DNA for the CDR3 is TGTGCCAGCAGTAATCGACAGGGGGGGAACACTGAAGCTTTCTTT. Protein: CASSNRQGGNTEAFF.